This entry features one T cell receptor (beta chain) sequence. Its antigen is undetermined. Indicated time point: pretreatment peripheral blood. Trimming took 1 base from V and 5 from J; bases not matched to a gene: 9. CDR3 size: 16 residues. CDR1 SEHNR and CDR2 FQNEAQ come from the germline V gene (reference sequence). The data originate from a study of PD-L1 blockade in urothelial cancer. About the study: Of roughly 30 patients, around 25 were males with bladder-origin urothelial cancer. Prior chemotherapy in patients spanned 0 to 3 regimens.

General study findings and limits: Where pretreatment blood TCR clonality fell below the median, better survival was predicted.

PCRs each included synthetic TCR analog templates spiked in. Some clones are missing from TCRdb's copy, which holds only in-frame ones; the method was immunoSEQ multiplex PCR. The table has nearly 35,000 clones, 84% seen once. The sequencing here drew on PBMCs, taken around atezolizumab (anti-PD-L1) treatment. The clonotype comes from a man aged 55 to 69 with urothelial cancer. The chain employs TRBV7-9 and TRBJ1-1, with 8 positions matching TRBD1. CDR3 bases: TGTGCCAGCAGCTTAGTTGGCAGGGGGCAACGGACTGAAGCTTTCTTT. Its protein is CASSLVGRGQRTEAFF. The full variable domain, completed using reference TRBV7-9 and TRBJ1-1, is DTGVSQNPRHKITKRGQNVTFRCDPISEHNRLYWYRQTLGQGPEFLTYFQNEAQLEKSRLLSDRFSAERPKGSFSTLEIQRTEQGDSAMYLCASSLVGRGQRTEAFFGQGTRLTVV.